The present entry profiles one T cell receptor (beta chain) with its context. Trimming removed 0 bases from V and 0 bases from J, with 9 bases in between. The CDR3 is 16 residues long. Germline CDR1 is ENHRY and CDR2 is SYGVKD. Template material for amplifying TCR beta CDR3 regions consisted of RNA transcripts. TCR CDR3 underwent first-round RT-PCR with the HTBI primer set. One entry per CDR3 protein, called by TCRdb with MiXCR from the multiplex PCR reads. Here the sample spans under 350,000 distinct CDR3 sequences, more than 15% being singletons. The data are from a study of T cells in Graves' hyperthyroidism and ophthalmopathy.

The sequence derives from a woman aged 55-69 years with Graves' ophthalmopathy. The rearrangement links TRBV10-3 to TRBJ1-3; D not resolved. Material for sequencing was blood. CDR3 in DNA: TGTGCCATCAGTGAGTCGGGCGTGAGCTCTGGAAACACCATATATTTT. The encoded protein is CAISESGVSSGNTIYF.